These 27 T cell receptor beta chains were sequenced from one sample in a study of beta chain features in type 1 diabetes. The study reverse transcribed the entire isolated RNA, so it sequenced expressed TCRB transcripts. This table comes from immunoSEQ multiplex PCR, and its TCRdb copy is limited to in-frame clones, with some not included. Of roughly 290,000 clones in the sample, under 8.5% were seen once. Source material: central memory CD4+ T cells from blood. The origin of the receptors is a woman between 18 and 29 years old in good health.

The chain is built from TRBV7-9 and TRBJ2-3; either TRBD1 or TRBD2 may supply D (5 bases each). Deletions cut 6 bases from V and 0 bases from J, with 13 bases between. Germline-derived CDR1 and CDR2 are SEHNR and FQNEAQ (reference sequence). The CDR3 length is 15 residues. The CDR3 coding sequence is TGTGCCAGCAGGCTAACCCGGGACAGCACAGATACGCAGTATTTT. It is translated as CASRLTRDSTDTQYF.

This chain uses TRBV5-1 with TRBJ2-7, with 9 bases that match TRBD2. From germline, CDR1 is SGHRS and CDR2 YFSETQ. Unmatched junction bases numbered 9, after V lost 4 bases and J lost 4 bases. The CDR3 totals 15 residues. CDR3 nucleotide sequence: TGCGCCAGCAGCACCGGGATAGCGGGAGTATACGAGCAGTACTTC. Protein: CASSTGIAGVYEQYF.

This clone was found a few times. The V and J genes are TRBV4-3 and TRBJ2-1, with 11 nucleotides matching TRBD1. V lost 5 bases to trimming and J lost 6 bases; unmatched junction nucleotides: 0. CDR1 and CDR2 from the germline V gene are LGHNA and YSLEER. The CDR3 covers 13 residues. The CDR3 loop reads CASSGQGANEQFF. CDR3 bases: TGCGCCAGCAGCGGACAGGGGGCCAATGAGCAGTTCTTC.

The chain combines TRBV11-2 with TRBJ2-7; 7 bases line up with TRBD1. Germline-derived CDR1 and CDR2 are SGHAT and FQNNGV. Trimming took 6 bases from V and 2 from J; bases not matched to a gene: 4. This CDR3 region has 13 residues. CDR3 loop: CASSRTGPYEQYF. The CDR3, as DNA: TGTGCCAGCAGTCGGACAGGCCCCTACGAGCAGTACTTC.

This clone occurred a few times. V gene TRBV5-6 combines with J gene TRBJ1-2; D is unclear. V was clipped by 3 bases and J by 5 bases, with 14 bases between them. Germline V gives CDR1 SGHDT, CDR2 YYEEEE. The CDR3 loop spans 14 amino acids. The CDR3 bases are TGTGCCAGCAGCTCCCGCCCACTTAGTTATGGCTACACCTTC. It yields the protein CASSSRPLSYGYTF.

Points on this clone: This clone may be a read error of a much larger clone one base away. The rearrangement uses TRBV19 and TRBJ1-2; 12 nucleotides match TRBD1. From germline, CDR1 is LNHDA and CDR2 SQIVND (reference sequence). J lost 5 bases, V lost 3 bases, and 7 bases had no gene match. This CDR3 has 16 residues. This chain's CDR3 is CASSILTGQGAYGYTF. CDR3 sequence (DNA): TGTGCCAGTAGTATCCTGACGGGACAGGGGGCTTATGGCTACACCTTC.

There are many counts of this clone. The CDR3 here is CASSFYSTTSVSYEQYF. CDR3 nucleotide sequence: TGTGCCAGCAGCTTCTACTCCACGACTAGCGTCTCCTACGAGCAGTACTTC. V gene TRBV5-6 combines with J gene TRBJ2-7, with 8 bases aligning to TRBD2. CDR1 SGHDT and CDR2 YYEEEE come from the germline V gene. The J segment lost 0 bases and the V segment lost 2 bases, leaving 10 bases of the junction unmatched. CDR3 length equals 17 residues. Filled out from reference TRBV5-6 and TRBJ2-7, the complete variable domain reads DAGVTQSPTHLIKTRGQQVTLRCSPKSGHDTVSWYQQALGQGPQFIFQYYEEEERQRGNFPDRFSGHQFPNYSSELNVNALLLGDSALYLCASSFYSTTSVSYEQYFGPGTRLTVT.

The chain couples TRBV10-3 to TRBJ2-1; TRBD2 agrees at 8 bases. This CDR3 has 19 residues. Germline V gene sequence: CDR1 ENHRY, CDR2 SYGVKD. V lost 6 bases to trimming and J lost 0 bases; unmatched junction nucleotides: 16. CDR3: CAISGGRREAPSSYNEQFF. The DNA of the CDR3 is TGTGCCATCAGCGGGGGGCGGCGGGAGGCCCCCAGCTCCTACAATGAGCAGTTCTTC.

As to this clone: Sequence at one end of the junction differs from germline and may be a read error. This chain joins TRBV4-1 and TRBJ1-2, with D tentatively TRBD1 (5 bases). Germline CDR1 MGHRA, CDR2 YSYEKL. The CDR3 has 14 amino acids. The CDR3 bases are TGTGCCAGCAGCCAAGGGGAGGCAGGCTATGGCTACACCTTC. Protein sequence: CASSQGEAGYGYTF.

This rearrangement joins TRBV18 to TRBJ1-6; TRBD1 might be the D (5 bases). Germline V gene lookup returns CDR1 KGHSH and CDR2 LQKENI. Trimming took 3 bases from V and 8 from J, leaving 14 bases between them. The CDR3 length is 15 residues. The CDR3, as DNA: TGTGCCAGCTCACCGACAGTTTCTTTAGATTCACCCCTCCACTTT. Translation gives CASSPTVSLDSPLHF. The variable domain in full, with the rest retrieved from reference TRBV18 and TRBJ1-6, is NAGVMQNPRHLVRRRGQEARLRCSPMKGHSHVYWYRQLPEEGLKFMVYLQKENIIDESGMPKERFSAEFPKEGPSILRIQQVVRGDSAAYFCASSPTVSLDSPLHFGNGTRLTVT.

In regard to this clone: The sample contains more than one DNA sequence encoding this CDR3. The V call is TRBV18, the J call TRBJ1-5; no definite D call. Trimming cost V 2 bases and J 0 bases, with 5 bases left between them. CDR1 is KGHSH and CDR2 is LQKENI in the germline V gene. CDR3 length: 14 residues. The chain's CDR3 is CASSPGYSNQPQHF. CDR3 DNA sequence: TGTGCCAGCTCACCAGGATATAGCAATCAGCCCCAGCATTTT.

This clone occurred a few times. The J gene is TRBJ1-5, the V gene TRBV18; TRBD1 agrees at 7 bases. CDR3 length: 15 amino acids. CDR1 is KGHSH and CDR2 is LQKENI in the germline V gene. Germline trimming cut 4 bases from V and 0 bases from J; bases unmatched to any gene: 3. For the CDR3, the DNA is TGTGCCAGCTCACGAGGGACAGTTAGCAATCAGCCCCAGCATTTT. Its protein product is CASSRGTVSNQPQHF.

The sample holds a few counts of this clone. The rearrangement joins TRBV2 to TRBJ2-7; D uncertain. V lost 2 bases to trimming and J lost 3 bases, with 8 bases between them. Looked up from germline, CDR1 is SNHLY and CDR2 is FYNNEI. The CDR3 is 13 residues long. In DNA, the CDR3 is TGTGCCAGCAGTGAACTCCAGGTCTACGAGCAGTACTTC. This gives the protein CASSELQVYEQYF.

The sample holds a few counts of this clone. The genes are TRBV6-6 and TRBJ1-2; 9 bases match TRBD1. With V trimmed by 3 bases and J by 10 bases, 9 bases remained unmatched. This CDR3 is built from 14 residues. The germline V gene has CDR1 MNHNY and CDR2 SVGAGI (reference sequence). CDR3 coding DNA: TGTGCCAGCAGTTATGCCGGGACAGGGCATGACTACACCTTC. Protein sequence: CASSYAGTGHDYTF.

At least ten counts were recorded for this clone. The chain links TRBV11-2 to TRBJ2-5, with a weak D call TRBD1 (6 bases). The V gene lost 1 base and the J gene lost 5 bases, with 14 bases spanning the gap. CDR3 length equals 15 residues. Germline assignment: CDR1 SGHAT and CDR2 FQNNGV. CDR3 nucleotide sequence: TGTGCCAGCAGCTTAGGCGGCAGGGGTTCGGAGACCCAGTACTTC. Its protein is CASSLGGRGSETQYF.

The rearrangement links TRBV30 to TRBJ1-3; no clear D. Between the trimmed V and J ends, which lost 3 bases and 4 bases, there was a span of 7 bases. Germline loops: CDR1 GTSNPN, CDR2 SVGIG (reference sequence). The CDR3 is made up of 12 amino acids. The DNA of the CDR3 is TGTGCCTGGAGGCGGCCGGGAAACACCATATATTTT. This encodes CAWRRPGNTIYF.

Many counts were recorded for this clone. The chain employs TRBV18 and TRBJ1-1, with TRBD1 as a possible D gene (5 bases). The ends were cut back, 5 bases at V and 1 base at J, with 8 bases in the middle. CDR3 length equals 13 residues. From germline, CDR1 is KGHSH and CDR2 LQKENI. CDR3 coding DNA: TGTGCCAGCTCAGAACAGGCGAACACTGAAGCTTTCTTT. Its protein is CASSEQANTEAFF.

The chain uses TRBV7-2 and TRBJ2-5; D might be TRBD1 or TRBD2, each matching 5 bases. Germline CDR1 is SGHTA and CDR2 is FQGNSA. This CDR3 has 14 amino acids. Trimming took 5 bases from V and 4 from J, leaving 14 bases between them. The CDR3, as DNA: TGTGCCAGCAGCCCCGGGGCGGGTGGAGAGACCCAGTACTTC. Protein sequence: CASSPGAGGETQYF.

V and J are TRBV7-2 and TRBJ1-2; D is unresolved. V was cut by 1 base and J by 6 bases, with 3 bases left in between. CDR3 size: 11 residues. CDR1 and CDR2 (germline): SGHTA, FQGNSA. The CDR3 bases are TGTGCCAGCAGCTTAGGGGATGGCTACACCTTC. Its translation: CASSLGDGYTF.

This clone was seen ten or more times. The genes are TRBV10-2 and TRBJ2-7; 7 bases line up with TRBD2. CDR3 length equals 15 residues. CDR1 is WSHSY and CDR2 is SAAADI in the germline V gene. V lost 2 bases and J lost 4; bases outside the gene matches: 8. The CDR3 nucleotides read TGCGCCAGCAGTGAGCCCTCGAGCGGGACGTACGAGCAGTACTTC. Its protein product is CASSEPSSGTYEQYF.

This clone was seen a handful of times. The CDR3 spells CASSPAGRGSTDTQYF. Written as DNA, the CDR3 is TGTGCCAGCAGCCCGGCGGGGCGGGGGAGCACAGATACGCAGTATTTT. The J gene is TRBJ2-3, the V gene TRBV7-8; 7 nucleotides match TRBD2. The CDR3 is 16 amino acids. Germline CDR1 reads SGHVS; CDR2 reads FQNEAQ. V dropped 5 bases and J dropped 0; count of bases not matched to a gene: 8.

A word on this clone: The sample carries other DNA sequences with the same CDR3. The rearrangement links TRBV7-2 to TRBJ2-1, with 13 bases lining up with TRBD2. This CDR3 has 13 residues. V was pared by 4 bases and J by 10 bases, with 1 base of the junction left unmatched. Germline V gene data show CDR1 as SGHTA and CDR2 as FQGNSA. The CDR3 sequence is CASSSGLAGEQFF. CDR3 bases: TGTGCCAGCAGCTCGGGACTAGCGGGGGAGCAGTTCTTC.

The CDR3 bases are TGTGCCATCAGTGAGACAGGGCCTGGGGAAAAACTGTTTTTT. Protein sequence: CAISETGPGEKLFF. The rearrangement links TRBV10-3 to TRBJ1-4; possibly TRBD1 for D (6 bases). Germline V lookup: CDR1 ENHRY, CDR2 SYGVKD. The CDR3 runs to 14 residues. V was cut by 2 bases and J by 8 bases, with 12 bases left in between.

This clone was seen a few times. The gene calls are TRBV6-1 and TRBJ2-1; 11 nucleotides align to TRBD1. The V segment lost 2 bases and the J segment 2 bases; nucleotides outside the gene matches: 5. The CDR3 extends over 17 amino acids. Germline CDR1 is MNHNS and CDR2 is SASEGT. CDR3: CASSERTGGETYNEQFF. CDR3 nucleotides: TGTGCCAGCAGTGAAAGGACAGGGGGCGAAACCTACAATGAGCAGTTCTTC.

The chain combines TRBV7-9 with TRBJ1-2; D is uncertain. This CDR3 comprises 12 residues. The V end was cut by 1 base, the J end by 8 bases, with 8 bases between. Per the germline V gene, CDR1 is SEHNR and CDR2 is FQNEAQ (reference sequence). The DNA of the CDR3 is TGTGCCAGCAGCTTAGAAAAGGGAGGCTACACCTTC. This gives the protein CASSLEKGGYTF.

The CDR3: CASSPKGEQYV. The CDR3 nucleotides read TGTGCCAGCAGCCCCAAGGGGGAGCAGTACGTC. The rearrangement joins TRBV7-3 to TRBJ2-7, with a possible D match to TRBD1 (5 bases). This CDR3 comprises 11 residues. Germline-derived CDR1 and CDR2 are SGHTA and FQGTGA. V was pared by 5 bases and J by 7 bases, with 9 bases between.

This clone was seen only a few times. This chain joins TRBV2 and TRBJ2-6; 8 bases map to TRBD1. This CDR3 contains 16 residues. V was clipped by 6 bases and J by 1 base; unmatched bases: 5. Germline V lookup: CDR1 SNHLY, CDR2 FYNNEI. The CDR3 DNA follows: TGTGCCAGCAGCGGACAGGGACGGTCTGGGGCCAACGTCCTGACTTTC. This gives the protein CASSGQGRSGANVLTF.